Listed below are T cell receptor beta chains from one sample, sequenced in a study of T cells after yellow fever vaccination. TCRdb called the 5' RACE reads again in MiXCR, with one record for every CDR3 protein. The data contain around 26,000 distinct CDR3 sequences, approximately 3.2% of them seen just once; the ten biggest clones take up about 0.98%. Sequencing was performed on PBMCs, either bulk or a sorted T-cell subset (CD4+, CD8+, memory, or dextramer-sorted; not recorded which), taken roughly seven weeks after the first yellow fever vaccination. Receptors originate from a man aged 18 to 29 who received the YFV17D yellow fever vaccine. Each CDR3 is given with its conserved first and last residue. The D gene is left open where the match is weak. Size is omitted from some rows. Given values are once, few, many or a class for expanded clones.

CSVAADTDTQYF	TGCAGCGTTGCTGCCGACACAGATACGCAGTATTTT	TRBV29-1	.	.	TRBJ2-3
CSARAPSPDTQYF	TGCAGTGCTAGAGCCCCAAGTCCAGATACGCAGTATTTT	TRBV20-1	many	.	TRBJ2-3
CASTDYSSDYGYTF	TGTGCCAGCACCGATTACAGCTCCGACTATGGCTACACCTTC	TRBV6-1	many	.	TRBJ1-2
CASSRISSTDTQYF	TGCGCCAGCAGCAGAATATCTAGCACAGATACGCAGTATTTT	TRBV5-1	many	.	TRBJ2-3
CASSTGSIIHPLHF	TGTGCCAGCAGTACAGGTTCTATAATTCACCCCCTCCACTTT	TRBV12-3/TRBV12-4	many	.	TRBJ1-6
CSVEDLVGLNYGYTF	TGCAGCGTTGAAGATCTTGTGGGTTTGAACTATGGCTACACCTTC	TRBV29-1	many	.	TRBJ1-2
CASSLVGGRDTEAFF	TGCGCCAGCAGCTTGGTCGGGGGGAGGGACACTGAAGCTTTCTTT	TRBV5-1	many	.	TRBJ1-1
CASSPTTSYQNSGANVLTF	TGTGCCAGCAGCCCAACGACATCATACCAAAACTCTGGGGCCAACGTCCTGACTTTC	TRBV9	many	.	TRBJ2-6
CASSSDLSSYNEQFF	TGTGCCAGCAGCTCGGACCTTAGCTCCTACAATGAGCAGTTCTTC	TRBV7-6	many	.	TRBJ2-1
CASLRGPLSTGELFF	TGTGCCAGCCTCCGCGGGCCTCTATCTACGGGGGAGCTGTTTTTT	TRBV6-2/TRBV6-3	many	.	TRBJ2-2
CASSLMGEETQYF	TGCGCCAGCAGCTTGATGGGTGAGGAGACCCAGTACTTC	TRBV5-1	many	.	TRBJ2-5
CASSIWGRGTEAFF	TGTGCCAGTAGTATATGGGGGCGCGGCACTGAAGCTTTCTTT	TRBV19	many	.	TRBJ1-1
CASSLRGAGGDTQYF	TGTGCCAGCAGTTTACGGGGCGCCGGGGGAGATACGCAGTATTTT	TRBV12-3/TRBV12-4	many	.	TRBJ2-3
CSAITGRDGYTF	TGCAGTGCTATTACAGGGAGGGATGGCTACACCTTC	TRBV20-1	many	.	TRBJ1-2
CCARGRLWYQETQYF	TGCTGTGCTAGGGGCCGGTTGTGGTACCAAGAGACCCAGTACTTC	TRBV20-1	few	.	TRBJ2-5
CASSLLQGLYNEQFF	TGCGCCAGCAGCTTATTGCAGGGCCTATACAATGAGCAGTTCTTC	TRBV5-1	many	.	TRBJ2-1
CAISERDRVLETQYF	TGTGCCATCAGTGAGAGGGACAGGGTACTGGAGACCCAGTACTTC	TRBV10-3	many	TRBD1	TRBJ2-5
CSARDYRGEGGYTF	TGCAGTGCTAGAGATTATCGGGGGGAAGGTGGCTACACCTTC	TRBV20-1	many	.	TRBJ1-2
CASSRTGNGELFF	TGTGCCAGCAGTAGGACAGGGAATGGGGAGCTGTTTTTT	TRBV12-3/TRBV12-4	many	TRBD1	TRBJ2-2
CSVDTNQETQYF	TGCAGCGTTGATACAAACCAAGAGACCCAGTACTTC	TRBV29-1	many	.	TRBJ2-5
CASSPLAGASYEQYF	TGTGCCAGCAGCCCTTTAGCGGGGGCTAGCTACGAGCAGTACTTC	TRBV3-1	many	TRBD2	TRBJ2-7
CASTQGNEQFF	TGTGCCAGCACCCAGGGCAATGAGCAGTTCTTC	TRBV6-2/TRBV6-3	many	.	TRBJ2-1
CASSPEGWHEKLFF	TGTGCCAGCAGCCCGGAGGGGTGGCACGAAAAACTGTTTTTT	TRBV4-2	many	.	TRBJ1-4
CASQDPDPNTQYF	TGTGCCAGCCAGGACCCCGATCCCAATACGCAGTATTTT	TRBV2	many	.	TRBJ2-3
CASSKHGPGGSYSTDTQYF	TGTGCCAGCAGCAAACATGGGCCGGGGGGGAGTTATAGCACAGATACGCAGTATTTT	TRBV11-2	many	TRBD2	TRBJ2-3
CASSHPGVLGETQYF	TGTGCCAGCAGCCACCCAGGGGTTCTTGGGGAGACCCAGTACTTC	TRBV7-6	many	.	TRBJ2-5
CASSQDIDDQETQYF	TGCGCCAGCAGCCAAGATATCGACGATCAAGAGACCCAGTACTTC	TRBV4-3	many	.	TRBJ2-5